This T cell receptor (beta chain) emerged from a study of long-term antiretroviral therapy in people with HIV. Treatment for every participant with HIV took place in the United States. Run at survey level, the immunoSEQ assay was version v3.0. Method: immunoSEQ multiplex PCR; TCRdb's copy keeps in-frame clones and lacks some. The sample records roughly 38,000 clones, 82% being singletons. V lost 2 bases, J lost 5 bases, and 6 bases lay in between. This CDR3 has 13 amino acids. CDR1 MRHNA and CDR2 SNTAGT come from the germline V gene. This specimen was unsorted PBMCs, taken 0.3 years after starting antiretroviral therapy. The source of this sequence is a man younger than 30 with HIV. The rearrangement links TRBV6-4 to TRBJ2-2, with no clear D. The CDR3, as DNA: TGTGCCAGCAGTGACCTGGGGACCGGGGAGCTGTTTTTT. Its translation is CASSDLGTGELFF.